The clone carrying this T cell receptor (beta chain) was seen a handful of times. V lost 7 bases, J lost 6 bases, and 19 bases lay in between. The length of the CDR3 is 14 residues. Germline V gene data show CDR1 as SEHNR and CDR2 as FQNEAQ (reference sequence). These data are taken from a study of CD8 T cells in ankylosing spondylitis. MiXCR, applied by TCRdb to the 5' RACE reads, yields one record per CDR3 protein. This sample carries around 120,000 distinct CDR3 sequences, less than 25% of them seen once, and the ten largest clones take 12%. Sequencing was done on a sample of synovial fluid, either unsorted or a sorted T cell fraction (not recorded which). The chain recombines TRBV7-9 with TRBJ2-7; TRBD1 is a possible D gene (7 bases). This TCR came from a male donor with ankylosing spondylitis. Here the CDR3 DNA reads TGTGCCAGCACAGAAGGAGGGGGCTCGGTCGAGCAGTACTTC. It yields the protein CASTEGGGSVEQYF.